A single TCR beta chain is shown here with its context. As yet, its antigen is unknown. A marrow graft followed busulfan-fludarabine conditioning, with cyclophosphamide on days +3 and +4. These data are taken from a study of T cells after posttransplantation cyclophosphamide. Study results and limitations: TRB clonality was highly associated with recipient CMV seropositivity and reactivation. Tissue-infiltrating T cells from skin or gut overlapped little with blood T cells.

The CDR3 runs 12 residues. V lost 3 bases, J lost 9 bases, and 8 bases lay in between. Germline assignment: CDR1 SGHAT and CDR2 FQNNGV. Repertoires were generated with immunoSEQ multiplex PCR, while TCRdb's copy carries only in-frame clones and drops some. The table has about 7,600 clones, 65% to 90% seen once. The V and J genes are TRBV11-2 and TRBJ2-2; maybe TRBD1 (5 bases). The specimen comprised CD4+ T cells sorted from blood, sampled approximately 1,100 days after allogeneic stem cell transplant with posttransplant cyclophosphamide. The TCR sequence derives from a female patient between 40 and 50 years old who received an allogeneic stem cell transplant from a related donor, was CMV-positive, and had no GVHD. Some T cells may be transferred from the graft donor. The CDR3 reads CASSFGARELFF. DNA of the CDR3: TGTGCCAGCAGCTTTGGGGCCCGGGAGCTGTTTTTT.